The 7 T cell receptor beta chains presented below share a single source sample, sequenced in a study of T cell responses to AZD1222 COVID-19 vaccine. TCRdb's copy holds only in-frame clones and misses some; the assay was immunoSEQ multiplex PCR. The sample holds 100,000 to 150,000 clones, approximately 92% seen once. The starting material was peripheral blood, obtained 28 days after the second AZD1222 dose. The receptors originated from an adult who received the AZD1222 COVID-19 vaccine.

This sequence joins TRBV4-2 and TRBJ1-1; D perhaps matches TRBD1 (6 bases). The CDR3 totals 15 residues. Trimming shortened V by 0 bases and J by 4 bases, and 12 bases separated the two germline ends. In germline, CDR1 is LGHNA, CDR2 YNFKEQ. The CDR3 DNA follows: TGTGCCAGCAGCCAAGAGATGAGGGGGGCCACTGAAGCTTTCTTT. It is translated as CASSQEMRGATEAFF.

The rearrangement joins TRBV5-1 to TRBJ1-6; tentative D call: TRBD1 (5 bases). The CDR3 sequence is 14 residues long. Germline CDR1 is SGHRS and CDR2 is YFSETQ. The germline V and J ends were trimmed by 5 bases and 5 bases, with 11 bases remaining between them. CDR3 in DNA: TGCGCCAGCAGTCTTCAGGGTAATAATTCACCCCTCCACTTT. It translates to CASSLQGNNSPLHF.

The rearrangement links TRBV6-2 or TRBV6-3 to TRBJ1-4; the D gene is possibly TRBD1 (6 bases). The CDR3 runs to 15 residues. From germline, CDR1 is MNHEY and CDR2 SVGEGT. V was cut by 6 bases and J by 5 bases, with 16 bases left in between. Here the CDR3 DNA reads TGTGCCAGCAGCAAAGATGGACAGCAGAATGAAAAACTGTTTTTT. Residues: CASSKDGQQNEKLFF.

The CDR3 bases are TGTGCCAGCAGCGTAGACGCAGGAAACACCGGGGAGCTGTTTTTT. Amino acid sequence: CASSVDAGNTGELFF. The rearrangement uses TRBV9 and TRBJ2-2; D gene ambiguous. The V and J ends lost 0 bases and 2 bases respectively, with 8 bases between them. Germline-derived CDR1 and CDR2 are SGDLS and YYNGEE. CDR3 length: 15 residues.

The chain uses TRBV10-3 and TRBJ1-5; D remains unclear. Trimming left V 0 bases short and J 4 bases short, with 10 bases between. Germline V gives CDR1 ENHRY, CDR2 SYGVKD. This CDR3 has 15 amino acids. This CDR3 is CAISESGRENQPQHF. The CDR3, as DNA: TGTGCCATCAGTGAGTCTGGTAGGGAAAATCAGCCCCAGCATTTT.

The gene calls are TRBV29-1 and TRBJ1-1; 8 bases match TRBD1. V lost 4 bases to trimming and J lost 5 bases; unmatched junction nucleotides: 6. Germline assignment: CDR1 SQVTM and CDR2 ANQGSEA. The CDR3 is 13 residues long. CDR3 coding DNA: TGCAGCGTTGGTCTACAGGGGGGAACTGAAGCTTTCTTT. Amino acids: CSVGLQGGTEAFF.

The chain combines TRBV4-1 with TRBJ2-3; TRBD2 aligns across 8 bases. The CDR3 runs 16 residues. With 2 bases clipped from V and 5 bases from J, the junction kept 9 bases outside the gene matches. Germline V gene sequence: CDR1 MGHRA, CDR2 YSYEKL. CDR3 residues: CASSQLPGGLKDTQYF. The CDR3 DNA sequence: TGCGCCAGCAGCCAACTTCCGGGAGGGCTTAAAGATACGCAGTATTTT.